This record covers a single TCR beta chain. MiXCR, run by TCRdb on the 5' RACE reads, gives a single entry per CDR3 protein. Here the sample spans around 340,000 distinct CDR3 sequences, roughly 13% being singletons. The CDR3 contains 14 residues. V lost 2 bases, J lost 8 bases, and 13 bases lay in between. Germline V gene lookup returns CDR1 ENHRY and CDR2 SYGVKD. This sample is drawn from a study of T-cell memory formation after mild COVID-19. The sample taken for sequencing was PBMCs or a T cell subset sorted from them (not recorded which). The receptor's source is a man aged 18 to 29 who had mild COVID-19 (a few samples of this study predate the infection). Cell type and time point are not known. The rearrangement uses TRBV10-3 and TRBJ1-5, with D perhaps TRBD1 (5 bases). CDR3 in amino acids: CAISERGFNEPQHF. CDR3 in DNA: TGTGCCATCAGTGAGAGGGGATTTAATGAGCCCCAGCATTTT.